This TCR beta chain was sequenced during a study of OX40 agonist ivuxolimab in advanced cancers. Points from the study as a whole: The study did not work out the antigen specificity of the expanded peripheral T cells. Both CD4+ and CD8+ T cell populations in blood had undergone clonal expansion by week 6 at 0.1 to 3.0 mg/kg.

Repertoires were generated with immunoSEQ multiplex PCR, while TCRdb's copy carries only in-frame clones and drops some. Of about 70,000 clones detected, about four fifths appear once; the ten largest clones hold approximately 6.7%. Cycle 7 day 1, cycle 4 day 1, and baseline were the timepoints at which blood was sampled. In germline, CDR1 is SGDLS, CDR2 YYNGEE. The CDR3 has 16 residues. V lost 0 bases and J lost 0, with 10 bases in between. As concerns this clone: Antigen unknown.

Sequencing used CD4+ or CD8+ T cells sorted from blood, obtained in a trial of the OX40 agonist ivuxolimab. The J gene is TRBJ1-3, the V gene TRBV9; D might be TRBD1 (5 bases). This sequence was found in an adult with an advanced solid tumor such as melanoma, head and neck, liver or kidney cancer. The DNA of the CDR3 is TGTGCCAGCAGCGTAGCTTCAGGGTTCTCTGGAAACACCATATATTTT. Its protein product is CASSVASGFSGNTIYF. Together with reference TRBV9 and TRBJ1-3, the CDR3 gives the full variable domain: DSGVTQTPKHLITATGQRVTLRCSPRSGDLSVYWYQQSLDQGLQFLIQYYNGEERAKGNILERFSAQQFPDLHSELNLSSLELGDSALYFCASSVASGFSGNTIYFGEGSWLTVV.